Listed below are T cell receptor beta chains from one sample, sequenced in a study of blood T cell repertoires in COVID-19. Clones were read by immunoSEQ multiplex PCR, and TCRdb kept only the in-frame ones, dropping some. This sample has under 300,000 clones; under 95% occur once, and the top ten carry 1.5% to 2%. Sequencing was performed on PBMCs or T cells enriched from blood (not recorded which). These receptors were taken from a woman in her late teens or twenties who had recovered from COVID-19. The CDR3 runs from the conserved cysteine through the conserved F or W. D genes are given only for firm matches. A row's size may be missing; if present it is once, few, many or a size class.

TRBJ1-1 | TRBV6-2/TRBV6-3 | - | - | CASSTHRAEDPFFAFF | TGTGCCAGCAGTACCCACAGGGCGGAGGACCCTTTTTTTGCTTTCTTT
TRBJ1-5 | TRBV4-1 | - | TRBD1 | CASSPRTGTPINQPQHF | TGCGCCAGCAGCCCCCGGACAGGGACGCCGATTAATCAGCCCCAGCATTTT
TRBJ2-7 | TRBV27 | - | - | CASSLSVGSYEQYF | TGTGCCAGCAGTTTATCCGTAGGGAGCTACGAGCAGTACTTC
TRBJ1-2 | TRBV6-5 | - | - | CASSYRGDNYGYTF | TGTGCCAGCAGTTACCGGGGGGACAACTATGGCTACACCTTC
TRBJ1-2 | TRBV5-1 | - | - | CASSLAVNADGGYTF | TGCGCCAGCAGCTTGGCGGTTAATGCGGATGGAGGCTACACCTTC
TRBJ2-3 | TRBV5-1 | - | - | CASTDREADTQYF | TGCGCCAGCACCGACAGGGAGGCAGATACGCAGTATTTT
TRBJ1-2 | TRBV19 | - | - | CASSKQGSGYTF | TGTGCCAGTAGTAAACAGGGTAGTGGCTACACCTTC
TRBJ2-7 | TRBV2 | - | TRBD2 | CASSIREVEQYF | TGTGCCAGCAGTATCCGGGAGGTCGAGCAGTACTTC
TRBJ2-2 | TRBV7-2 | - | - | CASSRDTNTGELFF | TGTGCCAGCAGCAGGGACACGAACACCGGGGAGCTGTTTTTT
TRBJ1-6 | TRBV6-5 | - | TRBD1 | CASSYGTGVSPLHF | TGTGCCAGCAGTTACGGGACAGGGGTTTCACCCCTCCACTTT
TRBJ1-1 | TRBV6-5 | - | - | CASSTGLKAFF | TGTGCCAGCAGTACAGGGCTTAAAGCTTTCTTT
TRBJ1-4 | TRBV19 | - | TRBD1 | CASSTQPGQGGEKLFF | TGTGCCAGTAGTACTCAGCCGGGACAGGGAGGAGAAAAACTGTTTTTT
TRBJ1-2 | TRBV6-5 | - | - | CASSYEGDGYTF | TGTGCCAGCAGTTACGAGGGAGATGGCTACACCTTC
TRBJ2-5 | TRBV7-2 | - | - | CASSLVPSPGAQYF | TGTGCCAGCAGCTTAGTACCTTCCCCCGGGGCCCAGTACTTC
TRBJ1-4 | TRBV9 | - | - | CASSVGAGPTNEKLFF | TGTGCCAGCAGCGTAGGGGCAGGTCCAACTAATGAAAAACTGTTTTTT
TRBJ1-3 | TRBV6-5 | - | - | CASTGKPGNTIYF | TGTGCCAGCACAGGGAAACCTGGAAACACCATATATTTT
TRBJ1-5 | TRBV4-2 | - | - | CASSQGREGQPQHF | TGTGCCAGCAGCCAAGGAAGGGAGGGTCAGCCCCAGCATTTT
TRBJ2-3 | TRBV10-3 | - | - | CAIRGYGEDTQYF | TGTGCCATCAGGGGTTACGGGGAGGATACGCAGTATTTT
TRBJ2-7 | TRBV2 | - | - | CASSEKTQSYEQYF | TGTGCCAGCAGCGAAAAGACTCAATCCTACGAGCAGTACTTC
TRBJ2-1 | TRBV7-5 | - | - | CARFHGWDRDPNEQFF | TGTGCCAGATTCCATGGGTGGGACAGGGACCCTAATGAGCAGTTCTTC
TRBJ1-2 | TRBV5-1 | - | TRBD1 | CASSPTPGQGLDYGYTF | TGCGCCAGCAGCCCTACTCCGGGACAGGGTTTGGACTATGGCTACACCTTC
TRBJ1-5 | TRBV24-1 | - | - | CATSDFSRDQPQHF | TGTGCCACCAGTGATTTCTCCAGGGATCAGCCCCAGCATTTT
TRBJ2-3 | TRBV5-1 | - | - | CASNLGQGTDTQYF | TGCGCCAGCAACCTTGGCCAGGGCACAGATACGCAGTATTTT
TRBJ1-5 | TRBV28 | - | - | CASSPTGQHNQPQHF | TGTGCCAGCAGTCCGACGGGTCAGCATAATCAGCCCCAGCATTTT
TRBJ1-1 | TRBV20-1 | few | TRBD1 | CSASQSTGISEAFF | TGCAGTGCTAGTCAATCGACAGGGATCTCTGAAGCTTTCTTT
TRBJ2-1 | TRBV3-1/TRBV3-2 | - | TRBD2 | CASSQDQLAGYNEQFF | TGTGCCAGCAGCCAAGATCAGCTAGCGGGGTACAATGAGCAGTTCTTC
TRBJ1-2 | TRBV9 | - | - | CASSVVGGGYGYTF | TGTGCCAGCAGCGTAGTGGGTGGCGGATATGGCTACACCTTC
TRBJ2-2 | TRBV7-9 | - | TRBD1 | CASSPMTGSRDGELFF | TGTGCCAGCAGCCCAATGACAGGGAGTAGGGACGGGGAGCTGTTTTTT
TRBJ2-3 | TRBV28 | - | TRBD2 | CASRGGLAGGADTQYF | TGTGCCAGCCGCGGCGGGCTAGCGGGGGGTGCAGATACGCAGTATTTT
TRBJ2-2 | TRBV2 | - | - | CASSDARNTGELFF | TGTGCCAGCAGTGACGCCAGGAACACCGGGGAGCTGTTTTTT
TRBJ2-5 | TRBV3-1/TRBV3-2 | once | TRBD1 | CASSQAGTDQETQYF | TGTGCCAGCAGCCAAGCTGGGACAGACCAAGAGACCCAGTACTTC
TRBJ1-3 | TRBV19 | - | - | CASTIGGTGNTIYF | TGTGCCAGTACAATCGGGGGAACAGGAAACACCATATATTTT
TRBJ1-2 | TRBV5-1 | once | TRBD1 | CASSSGQGNYGYTF | TGCGCCAGCAGCTCCGGACAGGGTAACTATGGCTACACCTTC
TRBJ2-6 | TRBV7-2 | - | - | CASSFRGSGANVLTF | TGTGCCAGCAGCTTCAGGGGATCTGGGGCCAACGTCCTGACTTTC
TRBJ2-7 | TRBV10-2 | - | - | CASSESLKGTYEQYF | TGCGCCAGCAGTGAGTCTTTAAAGGGGACTTACGAGCAGTACTTC
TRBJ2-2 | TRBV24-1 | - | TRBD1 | CATLGDSPYTGELFF | TGTGCCACCCTGGGGGACAGCCCCTACACCGGGGAGCTGTTTTTT
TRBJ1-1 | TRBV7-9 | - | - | CASSPGSEAFF | TGTGCCAGCAGCCCCGGTTCTGAAGCTTTCTTT
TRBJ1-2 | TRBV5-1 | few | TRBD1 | CASSSTGNYGYTF | TGCGCCAGCAGCTCGACAGGGAACTATGGCTACACCTTC
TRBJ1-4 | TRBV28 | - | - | CASCGERNEKLFF | TGTGCCAGTTGTGGGGAGCGCAATGAAAAACTGTTTTTT
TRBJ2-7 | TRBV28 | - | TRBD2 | CASSWGGRVSEQYF | TGTGCCAGCAGTTGGGGCGGGAGGGTAAGCGAGCAGTACTTC
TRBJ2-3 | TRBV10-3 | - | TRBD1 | CAISESWDSIGYF | TGTGCCATCAGTGAGTCGTGGGACAGTATAGGGTATTTT
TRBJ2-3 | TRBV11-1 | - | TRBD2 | CASSFPAGVHGTQYF | TGTGCCAGCAGCTTCCCAGCGGGGGTTCACGGTACGCAGTATTTT
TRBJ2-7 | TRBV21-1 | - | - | CASSTKTGKKYEQYF | TGTGCCAGCAGCACTAAGACAGGGAAAAAATACGAGCAGTACTTC
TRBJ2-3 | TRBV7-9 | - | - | CASSLGSAADTQYF | TGTGCCAGCAGCTTAGGTAGCGCGGCAGATACGCAGTATTTT
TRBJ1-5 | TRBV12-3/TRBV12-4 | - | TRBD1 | CASSRGRGQPQHF | TGTGCCAGCAGTAGGGGGCGCGGCCAGCCCCAGCATTTT
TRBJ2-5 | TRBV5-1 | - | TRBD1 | CASSRTNRGKETQYF | TGCGCCAGCAGCCGAACCAACAGGGGGAAAGAGACCCAGTACTTC
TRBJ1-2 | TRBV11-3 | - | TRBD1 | CARTPGQGLGGYTF | TGTGCCAGAACTCCGGGACAGGGACTTGGTGGCTACACCTTC
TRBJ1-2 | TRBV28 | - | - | CASSLGTYYGYTF | TGTGCCAGCAGTTTGGGGACTTACTATGGCTACACCTTC
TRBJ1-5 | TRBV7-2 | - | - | CASSRTADNQPQHF | TGTGCCAGCAGCCGGACAGCTGACAATCAGCCCCAGCATTTT
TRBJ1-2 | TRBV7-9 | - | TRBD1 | CASSWDRVTGYTF | TGTGCCAGCAGCTGGGACAGGGTCACTGGCTACACCTTC
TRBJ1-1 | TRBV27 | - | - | CASSLSVTSEAFF | TGTGCCAGCAGTTTATCTGTGACTTCTGAAGCTTTCTTT
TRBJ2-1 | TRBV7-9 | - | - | CASSSLSGGPYNEQFF | TGTGCCAGCAGCTCGCTCAGTGGAGGCCCCTACAATGAGCAGTTCTTC
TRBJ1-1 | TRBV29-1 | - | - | CTILGQTNTEAFF | TGCACCATCCTCGGACAGACGAACACTGAAGCTTTCTTT
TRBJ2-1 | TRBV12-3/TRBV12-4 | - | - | CASSFDRNNEQFF | TGTGCCAGCAGTTTTGACAGAAACAATGAGCAGTTCTTC
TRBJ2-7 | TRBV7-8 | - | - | CASSSKNDIGGFGEQYF | TGTGCCAGCAGCTCTAAAAACGACATAGGAGGTTTCGGCGAGCAGTACTTC
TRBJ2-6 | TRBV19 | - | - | CASSPNMVTFSGANVLTF | TGTGCCAGTAGTCCGAACATGGTGACTTTCTCTGGGGCCAACGTCCTGACTTTC